The T cell receptor beta chain under discussion was sequenced for a study of cytomegalovirus exposure and HLA in healthy donors. Study-wide results and caveats: A later analysis reportedly identified an Asian-associated ancestry cluster as carrying fewer N-insertions than the approximately 670-donor mean.

CDR1 and CDR2 (germline): WNHNN, SYGVQD (reference sequence). With V trimmed by 0 bases and J by 5 bases, 5 bases remained unmatched. The length of the CDR3 is 15 residues. This PCR relied on a set of 60 Vbeta primers and 13 Jbeta primers. Method: immunoSEQ multiplex PCR; TCRdb's copy keeps in-frame clones and lacks some. The top ten clones hold around 2.7% of a sample with around 120,000 clones, approximately 70% of them seen once. This clone came up a few times. Its antigen remains unidentified. Material for sequencing was PBMCs. This TCR came from a woman aged 60 to 75 in good health and CMV-seropositive. The chain links TRBV10-1 to TRBJ2-5; TRBD2 matches 8 bases. DNA of the CDR3: TGCGCCAGCAGTGAGTCAAGCGGGGGCGGTGAGACCCAGTACTTC. This sequence encodes CASSESSGGGETQYF.